This paragraph covers one T cell receptor (beta chain) sequence. Its matching antigen is unknown. V lost 6 bases to trimming and J lost 1 base, with 13 bases between them. Per the germline V gene, CDR1 is MNHEY and CDR2 is SVGAGI. The CDR3 extends over 15 amino acids. This record comes from a study of cytomegalovirus exposure and HLA in healthy donors. Findings and caveats of the study: Reportedly, cytomegalovirus status was diagnosed with high sensitivity and specificity. Across donors, most TCRs were seen rarely, yet some public ones were widespread. Testing in vitro showed three CMV-associated chains specific for CMV antigens.

TCRdb keeps only in-frame clones here, not all; method: immunoSEQ multiplex PCR. The sample contains a few hundred thousand clones, roughly 90% of which appear only once. Sequenced input: PBMCs. The receptor was isolated from a woman in her late teens or twenties in good health and CMV-seronegative. The chain joins TRBV6-5 to TRBJ1-5, with a possible D match to TRBD1 (5 bases). Here the CDR3 DNA reads TGTGCCAGCAGCCGTACTCGGGGGAGCAATCAGCCCCAGCATTTT. It encodes CASSRTRGSNQPQHF.